The rows below give T cell receptor beta chains drawn from one sample of a study of blood T cell repertoires in COVID-19. Sequencing used immunoSEQ multiplex PCR; TCRdb keeps in-frame clones, though not all of them. Of about 14,000 clones listed, 65% to 80% are singletons. The sample was peripheral blood. These receptors came from a boy aged 2 to 9 with active or convalescent COVID-19. Each CDR3 is given with its conserved first and last residue. The order of the fields is V gene, J gene, CDR3 protein.

TRBV5-1	TRBJ2-2	CASSLGLPAGELFF
TRBV29-1	TRBJ2-1	CSVVGLAGGLGENEQFF
TRBV3-1/TRBV3-2	TRBJ2-5	CASRTRDAQYF
TRBV19	TRBJ1-4	CASSIGGKSNEKLFF
TRBV28	TRBJ2-1	CASSLWPPGTSGGAGEQFF
TRBV3-1/TRBV3-2	TRBJ2-6	CASSTSGRASGANVLTF
TRBV10-3	TRBJ2-7	CATGLAGTYEQYF
TRBV18	TRBJ2-1	CASSPLAGDNEQFF
TRBV18	TRBJ2-1	CASSPGQGGVNEQFF
TRBV28	TRBJ1-6	CASRSTGTGVSPLHF
TRBV11-2	TRBJ2-7	CASSLEAGTYEQYF
TRBV10-1	TRBJ1-1	CASSVQPNTEAFF